This entry is about one T cell receptor beta chain. There are a few counts of this clonotype. The specificity of this receptor is unknown. No much larger clonotype is one base removed from it; base qualities were not supplied. The record originates from a study of blood T cells in healthy people across ages (dated by TCRdb to between 2015 and 2017). A note on the overall study: In model experiments, template switching captured about one uniquely barcoded TCR beta cDNA molecule for every two T cells. To track age-related changes in TCR beta repertoire diversity, the study relied on deep sequencing normalized with unique cDNA molecular identifiers. The donors were divided into four age groups: young (average roughly 17 years), middle-aged (approximately 41), aged (about 60) and long-lived (around 80). Two additional independent replicas of 1 million unique cDNA reads from the same blood draw were analyzed for two donors (one aged 18 to 29 and one aged 80 or older). The paper as a whole reports these results and caveats: A strong correlation was found between observed TCR beta diversity and the percentage of naive T cells measured by flow cytometry. Because donor CMV infection status was unknown, age-related changes in expanded clonotypes were potentially confounded. Because profiling used bulk unsorted PBMCs, naive and antigen-experienced compartments could not be compared conclusively. Compared with the aged group, more naive CD4+ T cells, fewer expanded clones and increased TCR diversity were shown by the long-lived group, suggesting age selection. Estimates of total diversity from one million sequenced T cells were regarded as lower bounds and underestimates. As age increased, observed TCR beta diversity per million T cells dropped in a roughly linear way, and a significant reduction was already evident by age 40.

Based on the germline V gene, the CDR1 and CDR2 sequences are MDHEN and SYDVKM. Relative to germline, V is 10 bases shorter and J is 8 bases shorter, with 23 bases between their ends. The cysteine opens and the phenylalanine closes a CDR3 of 14 amino acids. Only CDR3 DNA is held: 42 bases, read in frame from base 1. Libraries were built with 5' RACE. The instrument given in TCRdb is Illumina HiSeq 2500. A second PCR of 7 to 11 cycles was run with a J-beta primer mix and a sample-barcoded 5' primer. Each TCR beta cDNA molecule received a unique molecular identifier from a template-switch 5' adaptor carrying 12 random nucleotides. Each sample yielded at least 2.5 million CDR3-containing paired-end reads. All of the RNA was converted into first-strand cDNA using the Mint cDNA synthesis kit, with a TRBC-specific oligonucleotide serving as the primer. After uracil-DNA glycosylase treatment, a first 18-cycle PCR used universal primers M1SS and BC2_uni_R on all cDNA. On the study's bioinformatics: For normalization, 1 million high-quality reads were randomly selected from each sample, with every read carrying a distinct molecular identifier. Reads sharing molecular identifiers were discarded rather than binned into consensus sequences. CDR3 identification, clonotype clustering and error correction used MiTCR with a Q25 quality threshold and the strictest error-elimination algorithm. A nonparametric unseen species model using Euler transformation provided a lower-bound estimate of total TCR beta diversity. TCRdb reprocessed the public reads (quality trimming at Q25 with fastp, clone calling with MiXCR) and kept in-frame beta chains. Rows are combined by CDR3 protein, so each entry shows the most common genes and DNA. None of the V and J calls come from the authors' own analysis; TCRdb made them. The sample table lists roughly 1,100,000 distinct CDR3 sequences, around 25% of them with a count of one. The ten largest clones take up approximately 0.71% of the sample.

The roughly 39 donors, aged roughly 6 to 90 years, were systemically healthy Caucasian individuals from Russia. Each donor gave approximately 9.3 milliliters of peripheral blood, collected into EDTA-treated Vacutainer tubes. Ficoll-Paque density-gradient centrifugation was used to isolate PBMCs, with at least 7 million per sample. Total RNA was extracted from PBMCs with Trizol reagent, with at least 6 micrograms obtained per sample. For every donor, flow cytometry on a PBMC aliquot measured the percentage of naive CD45RAhigh/CD27high T cells. This sample also appeared in a second study, on T cells of mothers and their children. The second investigation adds: Nine systemically healthy Caucasian individuals, comprising three mothers and their six children, were included as donors. cDNA synthesis used all of the extracted RNA, with roughly 1.5 ug of RNA in each 15 ul reaction. In the second PCR, sample barcodes and 2-4 random nucleotides were introduced via the M1S primer. More than 8 million TCR beta CDR3 reads were obtained from each mother, and roughly 3 million reads were obtained from each child. In both related and unrelated pairs, thymic selection shapes the output of TCR recombination in a similar way, with inherited differences having only a minor effect. Normalized repertoire overlap was always slightly but never significantly higher in related than unrelated mother-child pairs. With a sensitivity of 90 to 100 clones per million clonotypes, no persistent microchimeric T cell clones were detected. In the study, deep NGS was used to compare the TCR beta repertoires of mothers and children, and features distinguishing related mother-child pairs from unrelated individuals were sought. Mothers averaged roughly 40 +/- 4 years of age and children averaged about 12 +/- 4 years. After adapters were ligated using NEBNext reagents, the libraries underwent 100+100 nt paired-end sequencing on an Illumina HiSeq 2000. To prevent cross-contamination, the mother and child libraries were prepared one month apart and sequenced in separate runs. For each donor, somewhere between 500,000 and 2,000,000 distinct TCR beta clonotypes were identified. Naive TCR beta clonotypes were estimated from low-frequency clonotypes matched to each donor's FACS-determined naive share, without sorting.

The rearrangement joined TRBV28 to TRBJ1-1; the D gene identity is not certain. The clonotype was recovered from a girl aged 2-15 years in good health. The sample consisted of blood. This receptor carries the CDR3 CAISPILGRKEAFF. The base sequence is TGTGCCATCTCCCCCATACTTGGACGGAAGGAAGCTTTCTTT.